This T cell receptor beta chain appears in the sequencing data of a study of regulatory T cells in long-lasting Graves disease. This clonotype appeared many times. Its antigen remains unidentified. Regarding the study as a whole: Whereas more than 950 public clonotypes were shared by new patients, persistent patients shared more, at about 2,500.

For TCR beta, libraries came from iRepertoire HTBI primers and Arm-PCR of CDR3 regions. TCRdb analysed the multiplex PCR reads with MiXCR anew, one entry per CDR3 protein. Here the sample spans about 470,000 distinct CDR3 sequences, under 25% being singletons. Time point indicated: persistent/refractory GD, antithyroid drugs over 5 years with positive TRAb. The TCR library was made from RNA extracted from PBMCs. Patients were from an endocrinology department in Xi'an, China. The starting material was peripheral blood mononuclear cells (PBMCs), obtained when the disease was refractory, from a patient treated with antithyroid drugs. This TCR came from a female donor with Graves disease.

The CDR3 here is CASRTSGLKNQPQHF. As DNA, the CDR3 is TGTGCCAGCAGAACCTCGGGACTGAAAAATCAGCCCCAGCATTTT. The J gene is TRBJ1-5, the V gene TRBV12-3 or TRBV12-4; a possible D gene is TRBD1 (5 bases). V was clipped by 6 bases and J by 4 bases, with 16 bases between them. The CDR3 is 15 amino acids.